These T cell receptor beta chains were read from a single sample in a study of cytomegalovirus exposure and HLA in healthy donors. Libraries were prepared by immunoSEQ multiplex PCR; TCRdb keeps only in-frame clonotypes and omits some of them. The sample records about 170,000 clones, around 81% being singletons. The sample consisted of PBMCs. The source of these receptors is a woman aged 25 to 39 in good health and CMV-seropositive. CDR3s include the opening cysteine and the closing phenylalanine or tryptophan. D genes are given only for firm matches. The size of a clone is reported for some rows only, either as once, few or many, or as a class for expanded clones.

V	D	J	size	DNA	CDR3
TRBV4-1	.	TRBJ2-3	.	TGCGCCAGCATGGATAGGCGGAGCACAGATACGCAGTATTTT	CASMDRRSTDTQYF
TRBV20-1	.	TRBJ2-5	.	TGCAGTGCTTTCAGCCAAGAGACCCAGTACTTC	CSAFSQETQYF
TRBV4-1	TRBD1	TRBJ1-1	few	TGCGCCAGCAGCCAAAACTGGGACAGACTATCGGCTTTCTTT	CASSQNWDRLSAFF
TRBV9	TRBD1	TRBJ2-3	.	TGTGCCAGCAGCTTCCGGGACAGGGAAACAGATACGCAGTATTTT	CASSFRDRETDTQYF
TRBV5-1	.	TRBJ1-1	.	TGCGCCAGCAGCTTTCGGCAGGTTGTTACGAACACTGAAGCTTTCTTT	CASSFRQVVTNTEAFF
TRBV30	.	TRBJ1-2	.	TGTGCCTGGACCGCGGGGGACTCAAGCTATGGCTACACCTTC	CAWTAGDSSYGYTF
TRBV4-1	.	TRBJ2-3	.	TGCGCCAGCAGCCGGGGCACGGATACGCAGTATTTT	CASSRGTDTQYF
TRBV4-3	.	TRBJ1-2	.	TGCGCCAGCAGCCAAGATGGCCATGCGGGATTCACCTATGGCTACACCTTC	CASSQDGHAGFTYGYTF
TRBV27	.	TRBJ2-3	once	TGTGCCAGCAAGCCGCACCTAAGCACAGATACGCAGTATTTT	CASKPHLSTDTQYF
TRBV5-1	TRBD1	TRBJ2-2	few	TGCGCCAGCAGCCGTGGACAGGGGAGGACCGGGGAGCTGTTTTTT	CASSRGQGRTGELFF
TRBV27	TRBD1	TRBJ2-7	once	TGTGCCAGCAGTTTTCTTCGGGACAGCTCCTACGAGCAGTACTTC	CASSFLRDSSYEQYF
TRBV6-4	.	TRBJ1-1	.	TGTGCCAGCAGTGACTCGGAACAGGGCAATGAAGCTTTCTTT	CASSDSEQGNEAFF
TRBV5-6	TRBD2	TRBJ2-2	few	TGTGCCAGCAGCTTCGGACTAGATTACACCGGGGAGCTGTTTTTT	CASSFGLDYTGELFF
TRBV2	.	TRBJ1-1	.	TGTGCCAGCACCCTTGGGCCAGGGAACACTGAAGCTTTCTTT	CASTLGPGNTEAFF
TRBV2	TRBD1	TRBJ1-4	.	TGTGCCAGCACGGTGGCAGGGGGCGCTCCTAATGAAAAACTGTTTTTT	CASTVAGGAPNEKLFF
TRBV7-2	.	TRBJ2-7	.	TGTGCCAGCAGCCCTAAAGTGGAGCAGTACTTC	CASSPKVEQYF
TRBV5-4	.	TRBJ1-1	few	TGTGCCAGCAGCTTGAAGAGGGGGGGAGTGGGTCGAGCTTTCTTT	CASSLKRGGVGRAFF
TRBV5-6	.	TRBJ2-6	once	TGTGCCAGCAGCGCGGCAGTTAGCTCTGGGGCCAACGTCCTGACTTTC	CASSAAVSSGANVLTF
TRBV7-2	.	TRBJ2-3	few	TGTGCCAGCAGCTTGAAGACTTCAGATACGCAGTATTTT	CASSLKTSDTQYF
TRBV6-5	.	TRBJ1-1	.	TGTGCCAGCAGTAAACTAAGCATTGGCACTGAAGCTTTCTTT	CASSKLSIGTEAFF
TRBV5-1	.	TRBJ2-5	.	TGCGCCAGCAGCTTGGTCTGGGGGGTTAGAGGGACCCAGTACTTC	CASSLVWGVRGTQYF
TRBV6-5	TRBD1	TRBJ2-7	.	TGTGCCAGCAGTTATTGGCTGGACAGGGCCTACGAGCAGTACTTC	CASSYWLDRAYEQYF
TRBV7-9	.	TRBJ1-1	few	TGTGCCAGCAGCGGGGGGGGCGAAGCTTTCTTT	CASSGGGEAFF
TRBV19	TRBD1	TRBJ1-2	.	TGTGCCAGTAGTACCCGAGGGGGACAGGGGGCGAATAACTATGGCTACACCTTC	CASSTRGGQGANNYGYTF
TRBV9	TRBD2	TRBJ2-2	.	TGTGCCAGCAGCGTAACGGGGGACTACCACACCGGGGAGCTGTTTTTT	CASSVTGDYHTGELFF
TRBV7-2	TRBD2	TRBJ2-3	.	TGTGCCAGCAGCGCGAGCGGGAGAAGTGCAGATACGCAGTATTTT	CASSASGRSADTQYF
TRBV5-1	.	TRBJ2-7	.	TGCGCCAGCACCGCCTCATCCGGCGGCTACGAGCAGTACTTC	CASTASSGGYEQYF
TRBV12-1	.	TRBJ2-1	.	TGTGCCAGCAGCTTGGATAAGGAAGCGGGAGAGGCCGCCTACAATGAGCAGTTCTTC	CASSLDKEAGEAAYNEQFF
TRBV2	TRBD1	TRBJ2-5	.	TGTGCCAGCAGGGGACAGCGGGAGACCCAGTACTTC	CASRGQRETQYF
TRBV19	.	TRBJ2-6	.	TGTGCCAGTAGTATCAAGTGGACTGCCCGTCCTGGGGCCAACGTCCTGACTTTC	CASSIKWTARPGANVLTF
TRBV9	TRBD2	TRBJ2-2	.	TGTGCCAGCAGCGTAGGAACTAGCGGGAGGGTCGGGGAGCTGTTTTTT	CASSVGTSGRVGELFF
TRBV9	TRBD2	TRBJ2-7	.	TGTGCCAGCAGTTATGGACTAGCGGGGGACCAGTACTTC	CASSYGLAGDQYF
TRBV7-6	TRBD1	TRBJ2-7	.	TGTGCCAGCAGCTTAGCGCTTTCCGGGACAGGGGCGGGGTACGAGCAGTACTTC	CASSLALSGTGAGYEQYF
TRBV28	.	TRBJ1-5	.	TGTGCCAGCAGATACACAGGGTCGGTGGAGCCCCAGCATTTT	CASRYTGSVEPQHF
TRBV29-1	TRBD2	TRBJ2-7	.	TGCAGCGCCCGCCTAGCGGGACGTGACGAGCAGTACTTC	CSARLAGRDEQYF
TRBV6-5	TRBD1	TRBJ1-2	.	TGTGCCAGCAGGCCCACAGGGGGCGGAGGCTACACCTTC	CASRPTGGGGYTF
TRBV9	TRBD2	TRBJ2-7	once	TGTGCCAGCAGCGTAGGGGGACTAGCTTGGAGGGAGCAGTACTTC	CASSVGGLAWREQYF
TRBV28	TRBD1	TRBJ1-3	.	TGTGCCAGCAGGCCCGGGACAGGGTGGACTGGAAACACCATATATTTT	CASRPGTGWTGNTIYF
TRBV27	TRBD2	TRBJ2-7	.	TGTGCCAGCAGGTTCCTGACTAGCGGGGGACTCTACGAGCAGTACTTC	CASRFLTSGGLYEQYF
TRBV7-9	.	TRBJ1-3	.	TGTGCCAGCAGCTTCGCCACAGGGACGGGAAACACCATATATTTT	CASSFATGTGNTIYF
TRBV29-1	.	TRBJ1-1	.	TGCAGCGCCAGGGTGGGGCAGGCGAACACTGAAGCTTTCTTT	CSARVGQANTEAFF
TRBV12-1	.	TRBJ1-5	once	TGTGCCAGCAGCTTTCGTCCTGGAGCGCCAACCCAGCCCCAGCATTTT	CASSFRPGAPTQPQHF
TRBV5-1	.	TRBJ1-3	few	TGCGCCAGCAAATCGGGGTTCGCCATATATTTT	CASKSGFAIYF
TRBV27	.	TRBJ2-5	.	TGTGCCAGCAGTGAGGAGGGACCCCAAGAGACCCAGTACTTC	CASSEEGPQETQYF
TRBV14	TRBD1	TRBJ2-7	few	TGTGCCAGCAGCCAGATGGGACAGAATTACGAGCAGTACTTC	CASSQMGQNYEQYF
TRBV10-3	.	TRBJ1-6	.	TGTGCCACCGGGCAGGGTGGCTCCTATAATTCACCCCTCCACTTT	CATGQGGSYNSPLHF
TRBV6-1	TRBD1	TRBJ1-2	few	TGTGCCAGCCAGTTGGGACAGGGAACTATCTATGGCTACACCTTC	CASQLGQGTIYGYTF
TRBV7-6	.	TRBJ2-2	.	TGTGCCAGCAGCCAGGGGGGAAACACCGGGGAGCTGTTTTTT	CASSQGGNTGELFF
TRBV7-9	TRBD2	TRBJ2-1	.	TGTGCCAGCAGCTTAGCACTAGCGGGGATCAATGAGCAGTTCTTC	CASSLALAGINEQFF
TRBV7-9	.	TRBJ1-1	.	TGTGCCTCCTCACGAGGGGCGGGAGAAACCACTGAAGCTTTCTTT	CASSRGAGETTEAFF
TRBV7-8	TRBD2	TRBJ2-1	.	TGTGCCAGCAGCCCGGGACTAGCGGGAGTTCCTGGTTTGTTCTTC	CASSPGLAGVPGLFF
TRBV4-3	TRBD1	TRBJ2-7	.	TGCGCCAGCAGCCCCCGGGACAGGGAGGACGAGCAGTACTTC	CASSPRDREDEQYF
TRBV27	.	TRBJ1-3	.	TGTGCCAGCAGTTTATCGGGGCGCCTTTCTGGAAACACCATATATTTT	CASSLSGRLSGNTIYF
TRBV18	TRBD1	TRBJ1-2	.	TGTGCCAGCTCACACTCCCAGGGGGCTAGGAACTATGGCTACACCTTC	CASSHSQGARNYGYTF
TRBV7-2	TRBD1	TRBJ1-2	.	TGTGCCAGCAGCTTGAGACGGACAGGGGGCGACTATGGCTACACCTTC	CASSLRRTGGDYGYTF